Listed here is a single T cell receptor (beta chain). Produced via immunoSEQ multiplex PCR; TCRdb's table is partial and in-frame only. In the table there are around 120,000 clones, 90% of which are singletons. CDR1 MNHEY and CDR2 SVGEGT come from the germline V gene. V gave up 5 bases and J gave up 10 bases; unmatched junction bases: 4. This CDR3 region has 11 residues. This entry comes from a study of blood T cell repertoires in COVID-19. Study-wide background: The cDNA or gDNA used as material had been derived from T cells, B-cell-depleted T cells, or PBMCs.

The TCR originated in a human donor with active COVID-19. The donor label of this sample is uncertain. The V call is TRBV6-2 or TRBV6-3, the J call TRBJ2-5, with 7 bases fitting TRBD2. The sample was peripheral blood. This CDR3 reads CASSPGGSQYF. The CDR3 DNA reads TGTGCCAGCAGTCCCGGGGGGAGCCAGTACTTC.